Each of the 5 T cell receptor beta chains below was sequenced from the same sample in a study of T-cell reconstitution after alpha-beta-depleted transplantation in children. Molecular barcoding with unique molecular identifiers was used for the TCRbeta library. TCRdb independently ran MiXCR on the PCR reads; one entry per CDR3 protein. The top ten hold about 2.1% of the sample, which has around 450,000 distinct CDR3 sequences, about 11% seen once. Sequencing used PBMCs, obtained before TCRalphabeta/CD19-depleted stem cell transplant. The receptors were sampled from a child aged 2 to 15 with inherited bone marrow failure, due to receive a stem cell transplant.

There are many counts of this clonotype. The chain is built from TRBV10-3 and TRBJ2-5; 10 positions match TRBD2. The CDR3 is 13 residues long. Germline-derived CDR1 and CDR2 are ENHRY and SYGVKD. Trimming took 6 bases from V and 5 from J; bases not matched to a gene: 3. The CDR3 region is CAISLAGAETQYF. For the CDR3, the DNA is TGTGCCATCAGCCTAGCGGGGGCGGAGACCCAGTACTTC.

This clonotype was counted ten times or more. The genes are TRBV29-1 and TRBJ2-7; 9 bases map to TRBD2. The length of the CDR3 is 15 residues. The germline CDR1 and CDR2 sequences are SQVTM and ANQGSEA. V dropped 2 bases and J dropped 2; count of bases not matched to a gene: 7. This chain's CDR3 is CSVEKVAGGTYEQYF. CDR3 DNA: TGCAGCGTTGAAAAGGTTGCGGGAGGGACCTACGAGCAGTACTTC.

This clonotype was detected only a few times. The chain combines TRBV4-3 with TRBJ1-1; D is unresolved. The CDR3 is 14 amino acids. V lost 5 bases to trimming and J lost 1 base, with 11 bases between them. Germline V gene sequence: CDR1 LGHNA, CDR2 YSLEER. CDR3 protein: CASSEISWNTEAFF. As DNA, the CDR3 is TGCGCCAGCAGCGAAATCTCATGGAACACTGAAGCTTTCTTT.

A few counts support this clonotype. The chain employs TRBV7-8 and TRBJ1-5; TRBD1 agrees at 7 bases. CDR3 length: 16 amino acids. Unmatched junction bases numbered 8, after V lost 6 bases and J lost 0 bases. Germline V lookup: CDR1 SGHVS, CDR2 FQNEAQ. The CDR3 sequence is CASSSRQGRSNQPQHF. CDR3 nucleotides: TGTGCCAGCAGTTCCAGACAGGGTCGTAGCAATCAGCCCCAGCATTTT.

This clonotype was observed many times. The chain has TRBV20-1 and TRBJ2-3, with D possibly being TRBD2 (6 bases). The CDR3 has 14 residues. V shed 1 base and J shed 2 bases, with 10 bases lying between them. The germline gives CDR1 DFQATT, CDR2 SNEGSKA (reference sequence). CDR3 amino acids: CSARVIAATDTQYF. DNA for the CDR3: TGCAGTGCTAGAGTTATAGCGGCCACAGATACGCAGTATTTT.